The present T cell receptor beta chain was sequenced within a study of shared clonotypes between healthy human individuals. Profiled with immunoSEQ multiplex PCR; TCRdb holds only in-frame clones, not every one. In the table there are about 1.1 million clones, around 78% of which are singletons. The CDR3 sequence is 15 residues long. V dropped 7 bases and J dropped 4; count of bases not matched to a gene: 6. Germline CDR1 and CDR2: SGHTA and FQGTGA. The study, taken as a whole, reports: Represented genetic and exposure-history diversity was restricted by having few donors. A reduction in generation probabilities was seen for non-shared clonotypes relative to those shared by all four donors.

The donors were all Caucasian adults (living in Nashville, Tennessee). Negatively enriched CD4+ T cells were divided by CD45RA into naive and memory. Notes on this clone: Its antigen is currently unknown.

This receptor was obtained from a man in his late teens or twenties in good health. Some clones in this sample may be carry-over from other donors' samples. J is TRBJ2-1 and V is TRBV7-3, with 11 bases aligning to TRBD2. Sample: memory CD4+ T cells from PBMCs. The subset: CD45RA-negative fraction. CDR3 in amino acids: CASTTGTSGYNEQFF. The CDR3 coding sequence is TGTGCCAGCACCACCGGGACTAGCGGATACAATGAGCAGTTCTTC.